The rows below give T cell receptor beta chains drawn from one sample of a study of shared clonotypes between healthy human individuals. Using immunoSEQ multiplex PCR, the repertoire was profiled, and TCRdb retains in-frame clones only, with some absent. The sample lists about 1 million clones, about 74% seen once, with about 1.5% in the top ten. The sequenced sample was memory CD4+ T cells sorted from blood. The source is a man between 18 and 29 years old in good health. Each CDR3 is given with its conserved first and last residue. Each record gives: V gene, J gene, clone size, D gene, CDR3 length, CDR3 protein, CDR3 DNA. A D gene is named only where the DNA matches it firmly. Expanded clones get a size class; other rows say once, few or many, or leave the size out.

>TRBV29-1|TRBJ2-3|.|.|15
CSVEVRRGGTDTQYF
TGCAGCGTTGAAGTTCGCAGGGGGGGCACAGATACGCAGTATTTT
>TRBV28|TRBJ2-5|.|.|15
CASSTSLGVQETQYF
TGTGCCAGCAGTACTAGTCTCGGCGTACAAGAGACCCAGTACTTC
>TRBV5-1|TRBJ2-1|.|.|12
CASSLTGNEQFF
TGCGCCAGCAGCTTGACTGGCAATGAGCAGTTCTTC
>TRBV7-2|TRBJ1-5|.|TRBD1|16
CASRLGQGALNQPQHF
TGTGCCAGCAGATTGGGACAGGGAGCCCTCAATCAGCCCCAGCATTTT
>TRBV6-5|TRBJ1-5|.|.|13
CASSSELNQPQHF
TGTGCCAGCAGTTCCGAGCTAAATCAGCCCCAGCATTTT
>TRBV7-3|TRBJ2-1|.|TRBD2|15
CASSLYKRGDNEQFF
TGTGCCAGCAGCTTATACAAGCGGGGGGACAATGAGCAGTTCTTC
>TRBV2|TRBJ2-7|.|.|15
CATTHGGAGLYEQYF
TGTGCCACCACCCACGGCGGGGCGGGGTTGTACGAGCAGTACTTC
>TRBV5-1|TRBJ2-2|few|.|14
CATRGAVNTGELFF
TGCGCCACACGGGGGGCGGTAAACACCGGGGAGCTGTTTTTT
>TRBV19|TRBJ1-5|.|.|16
CASSILGAGGNQPQHF
TGTGCCAGTAGTATTTTAGGGGCAGGGGGCAATCAGCCCCAGCATTTT
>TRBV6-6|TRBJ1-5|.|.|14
CASSYLRGVQPQHF
TGTGCCAGCAGTTACCTCCGGGGGGTTCAGCCCCAGCATTTT
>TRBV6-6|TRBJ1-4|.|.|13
CASKYRAGEKLFF
TGTGCCAGCAAGTACAGGGCGGGTGAAAAACTGTTTTTT
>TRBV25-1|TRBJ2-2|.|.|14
CASSEDVNTGELFF
TGTGCCAGCAGTGAAGATGTCAACACCGGGGAGCTGTTTTTT
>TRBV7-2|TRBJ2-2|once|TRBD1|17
CASSYDTGTANTGELFF
TGTGCCAGCAGCTACGACACCGGGACAGCCAACACCGGGGAGCTGTTTTTT
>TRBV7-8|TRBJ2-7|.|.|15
CASSFSGTAFYEQYF
TGTGCCAGCAGCTTCTCGGGGACGGCTTTTTACGAGCAGTACTTC